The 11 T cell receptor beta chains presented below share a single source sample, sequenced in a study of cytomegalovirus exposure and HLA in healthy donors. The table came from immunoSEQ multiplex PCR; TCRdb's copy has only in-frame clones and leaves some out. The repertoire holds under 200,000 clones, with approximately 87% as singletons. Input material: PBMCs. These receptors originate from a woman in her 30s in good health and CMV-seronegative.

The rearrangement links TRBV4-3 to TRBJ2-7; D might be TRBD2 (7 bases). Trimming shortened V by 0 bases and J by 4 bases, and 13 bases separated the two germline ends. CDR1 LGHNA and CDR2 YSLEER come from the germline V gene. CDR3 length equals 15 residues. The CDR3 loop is CASSQEWGGQYEQYF. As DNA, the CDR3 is TGCGCCAGCAGCCAAGAATGGGGGGGGCAGTACGAGCAGTACTTC.

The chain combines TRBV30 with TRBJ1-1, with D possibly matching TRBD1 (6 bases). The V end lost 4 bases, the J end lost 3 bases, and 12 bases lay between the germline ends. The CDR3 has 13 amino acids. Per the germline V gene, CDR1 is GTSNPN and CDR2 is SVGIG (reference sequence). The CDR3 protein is CAWTPRGDTEAFF. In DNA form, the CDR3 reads TGTGCCTGGACTCCCAGGGGAGACACTGAAGCTTTCTTT.

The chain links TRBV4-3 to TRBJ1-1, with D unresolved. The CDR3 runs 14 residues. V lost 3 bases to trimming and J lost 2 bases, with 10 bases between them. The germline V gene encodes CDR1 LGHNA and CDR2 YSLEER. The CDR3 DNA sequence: TGCGCCAGCAGCCAGAGCGAGGGAAACACTGAAGCTTTCTTT. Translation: CASSQSEGNTEAFF.

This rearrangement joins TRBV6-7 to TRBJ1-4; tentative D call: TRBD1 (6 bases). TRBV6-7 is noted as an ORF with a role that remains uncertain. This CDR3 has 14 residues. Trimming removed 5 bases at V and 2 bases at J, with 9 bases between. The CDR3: CASSPGETNEKLFF. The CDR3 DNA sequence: TGTGCCAGCAGTCCAGGGGAGACTAATGAAAAACTGTTTTTT.

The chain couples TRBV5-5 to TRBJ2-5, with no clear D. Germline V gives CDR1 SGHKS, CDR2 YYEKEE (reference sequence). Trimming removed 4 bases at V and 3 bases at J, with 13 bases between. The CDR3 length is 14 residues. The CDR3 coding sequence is TGTGCCAGCAGCCCGGAGACGCTCGAAGAGACCCAGTACTTC. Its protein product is CASSPETLEETQYF.

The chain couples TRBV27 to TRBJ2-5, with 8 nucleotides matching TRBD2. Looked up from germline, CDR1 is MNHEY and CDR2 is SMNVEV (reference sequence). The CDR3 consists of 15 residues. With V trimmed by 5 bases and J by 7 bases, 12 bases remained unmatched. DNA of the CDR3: TGTGCCAGCAGTCCGCGGGGGGCCCAGGTTTTGACCCAGTACTTC. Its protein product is CASSPRGAQVLTQYF.

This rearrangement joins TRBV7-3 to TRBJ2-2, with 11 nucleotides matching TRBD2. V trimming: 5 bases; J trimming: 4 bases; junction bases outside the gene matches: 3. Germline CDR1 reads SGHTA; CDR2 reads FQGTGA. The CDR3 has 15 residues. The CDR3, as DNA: TGTGCCAGCAGCCCTACTAGCGGGGGCACCGGGGAGCTGTTTTTT. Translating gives CASSPTSGGTGELFF.

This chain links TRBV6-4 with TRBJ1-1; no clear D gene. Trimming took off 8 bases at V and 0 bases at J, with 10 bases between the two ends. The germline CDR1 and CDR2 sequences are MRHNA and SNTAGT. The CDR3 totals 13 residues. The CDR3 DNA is TGTGCCAGCGCGGCTAACATGAACACTGAAGCTTTCTTT. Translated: CASAANMNTEAFF.

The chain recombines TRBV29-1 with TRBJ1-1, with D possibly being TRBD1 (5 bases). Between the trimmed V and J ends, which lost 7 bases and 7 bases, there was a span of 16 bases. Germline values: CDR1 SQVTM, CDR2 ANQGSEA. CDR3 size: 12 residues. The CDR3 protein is CSATRGDGEAFF. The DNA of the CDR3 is TGCAGCGCAACGAGAGGGGACGGTGAAGCTTTCTTT.

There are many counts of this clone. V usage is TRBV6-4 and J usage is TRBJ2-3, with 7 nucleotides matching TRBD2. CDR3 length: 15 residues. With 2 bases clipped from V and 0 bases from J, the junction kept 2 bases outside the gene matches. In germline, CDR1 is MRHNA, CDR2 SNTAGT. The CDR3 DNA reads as TGTGCCAGCAGTGACGGTAGCGGGAGCACAGATACGCAGTATTTT. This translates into CASSDGSGSTDTQYF.

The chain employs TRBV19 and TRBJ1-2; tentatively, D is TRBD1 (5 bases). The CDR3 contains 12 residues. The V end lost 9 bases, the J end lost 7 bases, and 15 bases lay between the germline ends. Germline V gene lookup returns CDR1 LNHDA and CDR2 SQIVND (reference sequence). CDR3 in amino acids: CASLQGEGGYTF. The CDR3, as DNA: TGTGCCAGCCTTCAGGGTGAGGGTGGCTACACCTTC.